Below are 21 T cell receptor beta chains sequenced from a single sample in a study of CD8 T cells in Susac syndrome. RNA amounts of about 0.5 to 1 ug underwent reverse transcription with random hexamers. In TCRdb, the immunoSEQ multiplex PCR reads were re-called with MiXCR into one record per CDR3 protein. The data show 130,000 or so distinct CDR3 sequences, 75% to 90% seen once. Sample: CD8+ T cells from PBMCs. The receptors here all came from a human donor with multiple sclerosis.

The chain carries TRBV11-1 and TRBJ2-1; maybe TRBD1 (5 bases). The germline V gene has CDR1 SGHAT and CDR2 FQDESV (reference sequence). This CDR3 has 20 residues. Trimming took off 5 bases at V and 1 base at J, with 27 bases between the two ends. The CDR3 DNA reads TGTGCCAGCAGCCCCCGGTTAAGGGGCGGATTAGCTAGGTCCTACAATGAGCAGTTCTTC. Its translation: CASSPRLRGGLARSYNEQFF. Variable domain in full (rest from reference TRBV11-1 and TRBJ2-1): EAEVAQSPRYKITEKSQAVAFWCDPISGHATLYWYRQILGQGPELLVQFQDESVVDDSQLPKDRFSAERLKGVDSTLKIQPAELGDSAMYLCASSPRLRGGLARSYNEQFFGPGTRLTVL.

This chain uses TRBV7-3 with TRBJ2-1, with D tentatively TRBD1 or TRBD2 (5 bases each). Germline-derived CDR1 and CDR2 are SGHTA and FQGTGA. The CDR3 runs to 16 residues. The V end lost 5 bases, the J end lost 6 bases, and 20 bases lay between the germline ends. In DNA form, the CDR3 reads TGTGCCAGCAGCCAAGACGGGACGACCGGAATCAATGAGCAGTTCTTC. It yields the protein CASSQDGTTGINEQFF.

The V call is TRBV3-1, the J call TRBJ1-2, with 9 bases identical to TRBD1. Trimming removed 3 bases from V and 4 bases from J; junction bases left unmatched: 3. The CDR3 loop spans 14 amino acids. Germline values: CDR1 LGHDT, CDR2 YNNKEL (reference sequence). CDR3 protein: CASSQYRGPYGYTF. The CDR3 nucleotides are TGTGCCAGCAGCCAGTACAGGGGGCCCTATGGCTACACCTTC.

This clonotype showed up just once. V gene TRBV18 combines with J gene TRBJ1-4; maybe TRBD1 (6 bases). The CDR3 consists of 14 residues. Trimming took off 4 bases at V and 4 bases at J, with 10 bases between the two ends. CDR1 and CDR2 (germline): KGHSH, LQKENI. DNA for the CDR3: TGTGCCAGCTCACGGACAGATTTTAATGAAAAACTGTTTTTT. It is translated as CASSRTDFNEKLFF.

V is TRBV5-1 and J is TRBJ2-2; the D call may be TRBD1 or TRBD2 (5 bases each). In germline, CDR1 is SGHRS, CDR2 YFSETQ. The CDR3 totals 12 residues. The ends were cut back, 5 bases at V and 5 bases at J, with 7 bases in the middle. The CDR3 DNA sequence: TGCGCCAGCAGATGGGGGACCGGGGAGCTGTTTTTT. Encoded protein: CASRWGTGELFF.

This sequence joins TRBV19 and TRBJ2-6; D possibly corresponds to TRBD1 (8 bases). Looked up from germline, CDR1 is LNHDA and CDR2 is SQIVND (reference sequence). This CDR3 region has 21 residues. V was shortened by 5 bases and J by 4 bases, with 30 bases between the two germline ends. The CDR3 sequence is CASSGLAGETGALWGANVLTF. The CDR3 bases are TGTGCCAGTAGTGGCCTGGCGGGAGAGACAGGGGCCCTCTGGGGGGCCAACGTCCTGACTTTC.

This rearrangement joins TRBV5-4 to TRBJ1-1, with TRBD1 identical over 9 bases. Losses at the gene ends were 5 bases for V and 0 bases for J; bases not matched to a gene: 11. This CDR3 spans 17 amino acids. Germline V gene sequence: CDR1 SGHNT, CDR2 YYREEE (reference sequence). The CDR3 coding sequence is TGTGCCAGCAGGTCACCAACAGGGACAGGGCTGAACACTGAAGCTTTCTTT. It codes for CASRSPTGTGLNTEAFF.

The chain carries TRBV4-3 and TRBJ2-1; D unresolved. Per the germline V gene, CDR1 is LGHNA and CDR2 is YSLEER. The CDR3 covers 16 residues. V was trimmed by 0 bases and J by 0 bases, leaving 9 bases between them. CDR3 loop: CASSQDRRSSYNEQFF. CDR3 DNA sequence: TGCGCCAGCAGCCAAGATAGGCGGAGCTCCTACAATGAGCAGTTCTTC.

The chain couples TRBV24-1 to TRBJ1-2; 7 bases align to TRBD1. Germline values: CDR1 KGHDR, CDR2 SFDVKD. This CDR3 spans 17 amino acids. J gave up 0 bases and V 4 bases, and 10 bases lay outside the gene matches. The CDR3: CATSDPTGVTPNYGYTF. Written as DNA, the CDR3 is TGTGCCACCAGTGACCCCACAGGGGTGACCCCTAACTATGGCTACACCTTC.

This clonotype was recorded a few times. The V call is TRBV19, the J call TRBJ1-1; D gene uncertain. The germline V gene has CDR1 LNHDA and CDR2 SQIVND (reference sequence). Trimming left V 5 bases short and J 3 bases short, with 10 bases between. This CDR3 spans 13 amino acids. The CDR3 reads CASSPFVDTEAFF. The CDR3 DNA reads TGTGCCAGTAGTCCCTTTGTGGACACTGAAGCTTTCTTT.

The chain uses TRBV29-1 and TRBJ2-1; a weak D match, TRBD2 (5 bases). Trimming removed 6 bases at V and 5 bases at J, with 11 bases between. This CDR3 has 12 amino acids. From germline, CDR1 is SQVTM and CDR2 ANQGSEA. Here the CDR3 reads CSVLGVNNEQFF. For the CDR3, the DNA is TGCAGCGTCCTGGGAGTTAACAATGAGCAGTTCTTC.

The CDR3 nucleotides read TGTGCCAGTCAACAGGGGGCCCTGAACACTGAAGCTTTCTTT. This gives the protein CASQQGALNTEAFF. The V gene is TRBV19, the J gene TRBJ1-1, with TRBD1 matching 9 bases. Germline assignment: CDR1 LNHDA and CDR2 SQIVND (reference sequence). After removal of 8 bases from V and 0 bases from J, the junction contained 4 bases not matched to a gene. The CDR3 consists of 14 residues.

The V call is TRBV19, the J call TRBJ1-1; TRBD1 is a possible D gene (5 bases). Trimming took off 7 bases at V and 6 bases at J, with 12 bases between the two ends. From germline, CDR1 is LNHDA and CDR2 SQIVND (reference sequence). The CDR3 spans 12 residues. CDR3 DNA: TGTGCCAGTAACCTTTGGGGGGCTGAAGCTTTCTTT. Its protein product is CASNLWGAEAFF.

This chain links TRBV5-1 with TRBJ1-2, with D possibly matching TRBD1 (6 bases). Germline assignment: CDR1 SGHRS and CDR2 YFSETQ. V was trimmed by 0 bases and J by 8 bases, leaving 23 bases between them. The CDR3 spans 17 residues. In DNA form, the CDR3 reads TGCGCCAGCAGCTTGGAATCCTTACAGGGAAGTTCGAGGGGCTACACCTTC. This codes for CASSLESLQGSSRGYTF.

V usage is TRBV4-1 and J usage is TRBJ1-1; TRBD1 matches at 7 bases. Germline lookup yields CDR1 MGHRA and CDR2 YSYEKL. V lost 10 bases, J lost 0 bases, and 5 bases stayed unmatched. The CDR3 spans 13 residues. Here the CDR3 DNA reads TGCGCCACTCGGGACAGCATGAACACTGAAGCTTTCTTT. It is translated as CATRDSMNTEAFF.

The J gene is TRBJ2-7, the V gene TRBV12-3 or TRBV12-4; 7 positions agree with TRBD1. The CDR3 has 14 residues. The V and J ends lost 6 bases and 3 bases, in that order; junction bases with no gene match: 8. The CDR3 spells CASSGRQGNYEQYF. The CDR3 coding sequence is TGTGCCAGCAGCGGCCGACAGGGAAACTACGAGCAGTACTTC.

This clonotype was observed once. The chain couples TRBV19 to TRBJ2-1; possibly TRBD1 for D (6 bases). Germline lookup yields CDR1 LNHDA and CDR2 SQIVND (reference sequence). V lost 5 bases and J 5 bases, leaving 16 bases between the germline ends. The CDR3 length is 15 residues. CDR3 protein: CASSFPLGADNEQFF. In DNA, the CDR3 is TGTGCCAGTAGTTTCCCCCTGGGGGCGGACAATGAGCAGTTCTTC.

CDR3 in DNA: TGCGCCAGCAGCCAAGAAGTCACCAATGAGCAGTTCTTC. Its protein is CASSQEVTNEQFF. The genes are TRBV4-1 and TRBJ2-1; D not certain. The germline V gene has CDR1 MGHRA and CDR2 YSYEKL. This CDR3 comprises 13 residues. Trimming took 0 bases from V and 6 from J, leaving 6 bases between them.

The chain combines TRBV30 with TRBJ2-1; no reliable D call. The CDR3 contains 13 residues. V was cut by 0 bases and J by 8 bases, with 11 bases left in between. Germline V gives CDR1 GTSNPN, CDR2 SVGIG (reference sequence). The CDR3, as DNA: TGTGCCTGGAGTGTAGGTATAAGGCATGAGCAGTTCTTC. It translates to CAWSVGIRHEQFF.

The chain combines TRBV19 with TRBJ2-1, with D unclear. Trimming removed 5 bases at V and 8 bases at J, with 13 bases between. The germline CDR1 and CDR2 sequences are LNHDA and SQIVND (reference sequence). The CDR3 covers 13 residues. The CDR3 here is CASSPLGGYEQFF. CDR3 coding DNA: TGTGCCAGTAGTCCTCTGGGTGGTTATGAGCAGTTCTTC.

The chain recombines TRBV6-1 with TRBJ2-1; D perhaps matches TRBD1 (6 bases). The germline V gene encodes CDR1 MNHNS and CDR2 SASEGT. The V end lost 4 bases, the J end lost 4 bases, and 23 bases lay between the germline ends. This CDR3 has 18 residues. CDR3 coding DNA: TGTGCCAGCAGTGCCCGGCTTCCCCGGACAGCAACATACAATGAGCAGTTCTTC. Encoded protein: CASSARLPRTATYNEQFF.